The clone carrying this TCR beta chain occurred many times. Its antigen is unidentified. The data are from a study of T cells in Graves' hyperthyroidism and ophthalmopathy. Points from the study as a whole: Ophthalmopathy and stable hyperthyroidism were told apart by a 13 V-J model. Ophthalmopathy, which appeared later, was predicted by the model a median approximately 6 months before onset. Most clonotypes that expanded in the thyroid above 0.001 also showed up in blood.

RNA transcripts yielded amplified TCR beta CDR3 regions. First-round RT-PCR of the TCR CDR3 relied on the HTBI primer set. One entry per CDR3 protein, called by TCRdb with MiXCR from the multiplex PCR reads. The sample holds some 440,000 distinct CDR3 sequences, around 14% seen once. This sequence was found in a woman under 30 with Graves' hyperthyroidism. Material for sequencing was blood.

This CDR3 reads CASSLLWVRDQHYNEQFF. In DNA, the CDR3 is TGTGCCAGCAGCTTACTCTGGGTCCGGGACCAACACTACAATGAGCAGTTCTTC. The V call is TRBV7-9, the J call TRBJ2-1; the D gene could be TRBD1 or TRBD2 (5 bases each). The CDR3 loop spans 18 amino acids. Germline CDR1 reads SEHNR; CDR2 reads FQNEAQ (reference sequence). Trimming removed 2 bases from V and 3 bases from J, with 20 bases in between.